This is a list of T cell receptor beta chains from one sample in a study of blood T cell repertoires in COVID-19. This table comes from immunoSEQ multiplex PCR, and its TCRdb copy is limited to in-frame clones, with some not included. In the table there are around 140,000 clones, 77% of which are singletons. What was sequenced was peripheral blood. The receptors originated from a woman aged 45 to 65 with active or convalescent COVID-19. Each CDR3 is given with its conserved first and last residue. Fields, in order: clone size, D gene, J gene, V gene, CDR3 protein, CDR3 DNA. D genes are given only for firm matches. The size entry is marked missing in some rows and otherwise reads once, few, many or a size class.

>once|TRBD1|TRBJ2-7|TRBV7-9
CASSLGTGVGYEQYF
TGTGCCAGCAGCTTAGGGACAGGGGTAGGCTACGAGCAGTACTTC
>-|TRBD1|TRBJ1-1|TRBV5-1
CASRPGQGLMNTEAFF
TGCGCCAGCAGGCCGGGACAGGGGTTAATGAACACTGAAGCTTTCTTT
>-|-|TRBJ1-1|TRBV7-9
CASGGSWSTEAFF
TGTGCCAGTGGAGGTAGTTGGTCCACTGAAGCTTTCTTT
>-|TRBD1|TRBJ2-1|TRBV24-1
CATSDRTGGHNEQFF
TGTGCCACCAGTGATCGGACAGGAGGACACAATGAGCAGTTCTTC
>-|TRBD1|TRBJ1-2|TRBV2
CASSTGANYGYTF
TGTGCCAGTAGCACAGGGGCGAACTATGGCTACACCTTC
>-|-|TRBJ1-3|TRBV12-5
CASGLDSGAGNTIYF
TGTGCTAGTGGTTTAGACTCAGGGGCTGGAAACACCATATATTTT
>-|TRBD1|TRBJ2-7|TRBV10-3
CAISESDRDSYEQYF
TGTGCCATCAGTGAGTCGGACAGGGACTCCTACGAGCAGTACTTC
>-|-|TRBJ1-1|TRBV4-3
CASSRDLGGGGRITEAFF
TGCGCCAGCAGCCGGGACCTCGGGGGGGGAGGGAGAATCACTGAAGCTTTCTTT
>-|TRBD1|TRBJ1-2|TRBV30
CAWNKKQGAKFYGYTF
TGTGCCTGGAACAAGAAACAGGGGGCAAAGTTCTATGGCTACACCTTC
>-|TRBD1|TRBJ2-7|TRBV9
CASSADRGPGNEQYF
TGTGCCAGCAGCGCAGACAGGGGGCCCGGGAACGAGCAGTACTTC
>-|TRBD2|TRBJ2-7|TRBV30
CAWSRTSSHEQYF
TGTGCCTGGAGCCGGACTAGCTCCCACGAGCAGTACTTC
>-|-|TRBJ1-4|TRBV28
CASSLGLAAKLFF
TGTGCCAGCAGTTTGGGCCTGGCCGCAAAACTGTTTTTT